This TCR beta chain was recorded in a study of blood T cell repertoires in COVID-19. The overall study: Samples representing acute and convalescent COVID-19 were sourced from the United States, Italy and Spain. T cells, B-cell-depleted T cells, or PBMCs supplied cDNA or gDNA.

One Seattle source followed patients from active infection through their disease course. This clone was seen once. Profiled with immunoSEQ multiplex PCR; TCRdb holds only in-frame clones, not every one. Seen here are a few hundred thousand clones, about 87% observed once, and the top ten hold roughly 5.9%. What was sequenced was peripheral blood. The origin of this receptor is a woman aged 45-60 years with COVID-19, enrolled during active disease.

CDR3 sequence reads: CATSDLGTSGSKEQFF. In DNA form, the CDR3 reads TGTGCCACCAGTGATTTAGGGACTAGCGGGAGTAAAGAGCAGTTCTTC. The J gene is TRBJ2-1, the V gene TRBV24-1, with 14 bases identical to TRBD2. J lost 10 bases, V lost 1 base, and 5 bases had no gene match. In germline, CDR1 is KGHDR, CDR2 SFDVKD. CDR3 length equals 16 residues.